The rows below give T cell receptor beta chains drawn from one sample of a study of blood T cells in healthy people across ages. One entry per CDR3 protein, called by TCRdb with MiXCR from the 5' RACE reads. The data show around 1,000,000 distinct CDR3 sequences, almost 25% seen once. These data are also associated with another study on T cells of mothers and their children.

Material for sequencing was blood. Receptor source: a girl aged 2-10 years in good health. Both conserved end residues are part of each CDR3. The D gene is left open where the match is weak.

TRBV27 | NA | CASSYGTVSYEQYF
TRBV7-2 | NA | CASSPRIGGLPDEQYF
TRBV29-1 | NA | CSVLLGETQYF
TRBV28 | TRBD2 | CASSRTSGRGYYEQYF
TRBV2 | NA | CASRSGQDYEQYF
TRBV20-1 | TRBD1 | CSATSPGTGQETQYF
TRBV14 | NA | CASSQVWQETQYF
TRBV20-1 | NA | CSARGAGNEKLFF
TRBV6-4 | NA | CASSQWAPRFLSCTEAFF
TRBV20-1 | NA | CSARGFWGAEHGETQYF
TRBV11-1 | NA | CASSFLKGIVETQYF
TRBV29-1 | TRBD1 | CSVLTGGHEQFF
TRBV29-1 | NA | CSVLSGDTGELFF
TRBV29-1 | NA | CSVVTSYGYTF
TRBV6-5 | TRBD1 | CASSFPLFGQVIEDTQYF
TRBV3-1 | NA | CASTHGGIGYQQFF
TRBV6-6 | NA | CAALNRGETQYF
TRBV25-1 | TRBD1 | CASSEFLRTGADKNEQYF
TRBV2 | NA | CASGIPGANIQYF
TRBV12-3/TRBV12-4 | TRBD1 | CASTGTGSPDTQYF
TRBV20-1 | TRBD2 | CSARRLAGAANEQFF
TRBV27 | NA | CASSHLPGLDNPYEQYF
TRBV20-1 | NA | CSARVRALETQYF
TRBV24-1 | NA | CATEVGETQFF
TRBV27 | NA | CASSRRGPFYEQYF
TRBV28 | TRBD2 | CAGRWSGVETQYF
TRBV12-3/TRBV12-4 | TRBD1 | CASSFSDRGDTQYF
TRBV7-9 | NA | CASSLAGTGRYNEQFF
TRBV7-9 | NA | CASILGGRTEAFF
TRBV12-3/TRBV12-4 | TRBD1 | CASALQGSRTEAFF
TRBV12-5 | NA | CASALGSSGYEQYF
TRBV9 | TRBD2 | CASSELAAAYNEQFF
TRBV20-1 | TRBD1 | CSAHRDREETQYF
TRBV6-1 | TRBD2 | CASSAGPLAGVYNEQSF
TRBV6-5 | TRBD1 | CASSSTGVGGYVETQYF
TRBV2 | NA | CASNPENYEQYF
TRBV20-1 | NA | CSASPRSGSRTDTQYF
TRBV9 | NA | CASSVVGADNEQFF
TRBV6-1 | NA | CASSRTGSDEAFF
TRBV7-8 | NA | CASSLGTANEKLFF
TRBV7-9 | NA | CASSSVPDQPQHF
TRBV2 | NA | CASRDGARYEQYF
TRBV28 | TRBD2 | CASRGLAGVIRPYEQYF
TRBV28 | NA | CASSSTTGMGTYNEQFF
TRBV11-2 | TRBD1 | CASSPGRDRGLYEQYF
TRBV20-1 | TRBD2 | CSGSSGAANEQFF
TRBV7-6 | NA | CASSLEIVGTDTQYF
TRBV28 | NA | CASSPGGQGPWETQYF
TRBV20-1 | NA | CSAREGNPKETQYF
TRBV5-1 | NA | CASSPGAADQETQYF
TRBV29-1 | NA | CSVDDRIPVETQYF
TRBV20-1 | NA | CSATTDQMAQYF
TRBV20-1 | NA | CSARAVDTQYF
TRBV7-2 | NA | CASSLPEGEQFF
TRBV6-2/TRBV6-3 | TRBD2 | CASSYSILAGGLWNEQFF
TRBV27 | TRBD1 | CASPNDDRVWETQYF
TRBV11-2 | NA | CASSLGLSSETQYF
TRBV7-8 | TRBD2 | CASRISGGAETQYF